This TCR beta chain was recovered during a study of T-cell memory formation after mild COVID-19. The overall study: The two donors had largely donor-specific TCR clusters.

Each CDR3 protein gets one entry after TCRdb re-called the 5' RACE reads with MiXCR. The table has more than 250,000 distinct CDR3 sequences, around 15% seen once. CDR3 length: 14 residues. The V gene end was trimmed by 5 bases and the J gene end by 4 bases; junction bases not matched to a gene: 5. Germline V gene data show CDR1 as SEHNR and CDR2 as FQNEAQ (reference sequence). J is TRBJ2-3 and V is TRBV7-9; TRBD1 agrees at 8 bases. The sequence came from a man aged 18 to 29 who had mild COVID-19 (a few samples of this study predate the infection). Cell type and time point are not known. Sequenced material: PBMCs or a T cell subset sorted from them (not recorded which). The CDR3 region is CASSTGQGADTQYF. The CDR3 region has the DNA TGTGCCAGCAGCACCGGACAGGGTGCAGATACGCAGTATTTT.